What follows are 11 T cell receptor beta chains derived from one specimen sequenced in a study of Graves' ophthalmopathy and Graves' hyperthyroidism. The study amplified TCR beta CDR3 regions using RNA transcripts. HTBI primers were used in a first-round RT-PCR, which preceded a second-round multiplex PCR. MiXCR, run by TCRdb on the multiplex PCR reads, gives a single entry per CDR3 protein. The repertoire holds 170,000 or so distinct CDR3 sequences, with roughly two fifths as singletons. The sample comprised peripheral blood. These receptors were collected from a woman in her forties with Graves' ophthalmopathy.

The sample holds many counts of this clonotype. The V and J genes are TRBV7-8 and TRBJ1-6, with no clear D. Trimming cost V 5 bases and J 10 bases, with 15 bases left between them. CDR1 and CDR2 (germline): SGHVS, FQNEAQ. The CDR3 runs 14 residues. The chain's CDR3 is CASSVDAGESPLHF. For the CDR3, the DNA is TGTGCCAGCAGCGTAGATGCAGGTGAATCACCCCTCCACTTT.

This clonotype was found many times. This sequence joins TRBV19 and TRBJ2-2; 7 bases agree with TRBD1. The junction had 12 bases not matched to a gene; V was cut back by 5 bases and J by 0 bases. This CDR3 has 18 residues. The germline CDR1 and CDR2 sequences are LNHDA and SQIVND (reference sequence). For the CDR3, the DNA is TGTGCCAGTAGTTCGTCCGGGACAGCTCATGCGAACACCGGGGAGCTGTTTTTT. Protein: CASSSSGTAHANTGELFF.

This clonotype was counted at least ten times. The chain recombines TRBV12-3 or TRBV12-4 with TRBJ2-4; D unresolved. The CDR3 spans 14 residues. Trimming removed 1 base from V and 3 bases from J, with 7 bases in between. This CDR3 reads CASSLGVVKNIQYF. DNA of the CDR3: TGTGCCAGCAGTTTAGGGGTTGTCAAAAACATTCAGTACTTC.

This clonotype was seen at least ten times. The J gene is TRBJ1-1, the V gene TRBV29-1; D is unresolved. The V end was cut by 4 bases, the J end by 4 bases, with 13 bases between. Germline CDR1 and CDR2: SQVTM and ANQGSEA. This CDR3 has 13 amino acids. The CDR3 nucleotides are TGCAGCGTTGCTTTGCGGGAATCCACTGAAGCTTTCTTT. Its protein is CSVALRESTEAFF.

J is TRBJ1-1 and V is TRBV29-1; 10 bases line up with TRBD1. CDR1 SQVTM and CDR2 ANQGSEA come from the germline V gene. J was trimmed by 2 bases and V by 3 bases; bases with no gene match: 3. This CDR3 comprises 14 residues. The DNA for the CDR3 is TGCAGCGTTGATCGACAGGGGGCTAACACTGAAGCTTTCTTT. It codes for CSVDRQGANTEAFF. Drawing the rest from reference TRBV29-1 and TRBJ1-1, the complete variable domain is SAVISQKPSRDICQRGTSLTIQCQVDSQVTMMFWYRQQPGQSLTLIATANQGSEATYESGFVIDKFPISRPNLTFSTLTVSNMSPEDSSIYLCSVDRQGANTEAFFGQGTRLTVV.

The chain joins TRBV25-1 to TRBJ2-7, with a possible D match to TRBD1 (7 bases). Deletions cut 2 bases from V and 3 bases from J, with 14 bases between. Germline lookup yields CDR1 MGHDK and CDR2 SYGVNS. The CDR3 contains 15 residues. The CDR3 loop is CASSEGGGQHYEQYF. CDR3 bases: TGTGCCAGCAGTGAAGGAGGGGGACAGCACTACGAGCAGTACTTC.

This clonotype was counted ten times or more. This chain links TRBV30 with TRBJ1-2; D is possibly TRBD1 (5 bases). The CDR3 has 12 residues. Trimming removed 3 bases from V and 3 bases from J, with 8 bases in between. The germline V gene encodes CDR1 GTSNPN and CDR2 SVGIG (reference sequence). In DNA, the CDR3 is TGTGCCTGGAGGGGACGGTACTATGGCTACACCTTC. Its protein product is CAWRGRYYGYTF.

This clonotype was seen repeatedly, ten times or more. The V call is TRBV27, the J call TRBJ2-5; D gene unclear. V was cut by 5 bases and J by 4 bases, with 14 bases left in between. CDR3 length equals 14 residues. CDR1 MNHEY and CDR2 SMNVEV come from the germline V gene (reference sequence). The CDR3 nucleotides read TGTGCCAGCAGTGCACAGCCGGGTCGAGAGACCCAGTACTTC. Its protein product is CASSAQPGRETQYF.

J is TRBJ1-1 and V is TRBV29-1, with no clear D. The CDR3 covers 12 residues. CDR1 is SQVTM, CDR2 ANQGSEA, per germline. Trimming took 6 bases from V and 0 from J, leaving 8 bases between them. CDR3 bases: TGCAGCGTAAAAGAGGTGAACACTGAAGCTTTCTTT. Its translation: CSVKEVNTEAFF.

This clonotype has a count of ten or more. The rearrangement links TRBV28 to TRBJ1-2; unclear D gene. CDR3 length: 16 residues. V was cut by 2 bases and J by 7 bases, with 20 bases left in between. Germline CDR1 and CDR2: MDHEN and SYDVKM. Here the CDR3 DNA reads TGTGCCAGCAGTTTAACCCAGGATCACGGGAGCGGTGGCTACACCTTC. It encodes CASSLTQDHGSGGYTF.

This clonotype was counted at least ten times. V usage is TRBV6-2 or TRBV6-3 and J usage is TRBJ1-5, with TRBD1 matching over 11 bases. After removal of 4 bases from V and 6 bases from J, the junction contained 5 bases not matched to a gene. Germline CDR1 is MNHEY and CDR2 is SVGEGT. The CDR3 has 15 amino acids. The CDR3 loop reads CASSSPGTGGQPQHF. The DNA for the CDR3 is TGTGCCAGCAGTTCCCCCGGGACAGGGGGTCAGCCCCAGCATTTT.